The 25 T cell receptor beta chains below all came from one sample that was sequenced in a study of shared clonotypes between healthy human individuals. Assay: immunoSEQ multiplex PCR; the TCRdb copy retains only in-frame clones and omits some. The table lists 90,000 to 100,000 clones, roughly 45% of them singletons. Material: PBMCs. The receptors originated from a woman aged 40 to 55 in good health. Some clones in this sample may be carry-over from other donors' samples.

As to this clone: A much larger clone lies a single base off, so this may be a read error. The chain links TRBV5-1 to TRBJ2-1; maybe TRBD2 (6 bases). CDR1 and CDR2 (germline): SGHRS, YFSETQ. Trimming cost V 2 bases and J 6 bases, with 9 bases left between them. The CDR3 length is 13 residues. DNA of the CDR3: TGCGCCAGCAGCTTCGGGGGAAGCAATGAGCAGTTCTTC. Its protein product is CASSFGGSNEQFF.

The chain carries TRBV30 and TRBJ2-1, with unresolved D. Germline V gene sequence: CDR1 GTSNPN, CDR2 SVGIG (reference sequence). Deletions cut 2 bases from V and 6 bases from J, with 5 bases between. This CDR3 comprises 11 residues. The CDR3 coding sequence is TGTGCCTGGAGTAACGTCAATGAGCAGTTCTTC. This gives the protein CAWSNVNEQFF.

Comment on this clone: A far larger clone is one nucleotide away, so this likely arose from a read error. The same CDR3 arises from other DNA sequences in this sample as well. The chain uses TRBV9 and TRBJ1-4, with a tentative D call TRBD1 (6 bases). The CDR3 has 17 residues. CDR1 is SGDLS and CDR2 is YYNGEE in the germline V gene. The CDR3 loop is CASSLQGRPRGEEKLFF. Here the CDR3 DNA reads TGTGCCAGCAGCCTACAGGGAAGGCCGAGGGGGGAGGAAAAACTGTTCTTT.

This clone was recorded many times. The V and J genes are TRBV10-2 and TRBJ2-1; 9 positions match TRBD2. Germline V gene sequence: CDR1 WSHSY, CDR2 SAAADI. The CDR3 loop spans 15 amino acids. The junction had 5 bases not matched to a gene; V was cut back by 0 bases and J by 8 bases. The CDR3 DNA reads TGCGCCAGCAGTGAGTCTAGCGGGAGTAGCTATGAGCAGTTCTTC. This sequence encodes CASSESSGSSYEQFF.

This clone was observed many times. The CDR3, as DNA: TGTGCCAGCAGCGTCGGGGGGCTGCAGGGCGGCGAGCAGTACTTC. The encoded protein is CASSVGGLQGGEQYF. The chain is built from TRBV9 and TRBJ2-7; a weak D match, TRBD2 (7 bases). The V end was cut by 2 bases, the J end by 6 bases, with 18 bases between. Looked up from germline, CDR1 is SGDLS and CDR2 is YYNGEE. This CDR3 contains 15 residues.

This clone was observed once. This may stem from a read error, because a much larger clone lies one nucleotide away. The DNA of the CDR3 is TGTGCCAGCAGTTTAGCCGGGACAGACTGGACTGAAGCTCTCTTT. This translates into CASSLAGTDWTEALF. The chain employs TRBV27 and TRBJ1-1, with 7 bases lining up with TRBD1. Germline V lookup: CDR1 MNHEY, CDR2 SMNVEV (reference sequence). The CDR3 runs 15 residues.

The chain couples TRBV9 to TRBJ2-1; TRBD2 matches 7 bases. The V segment lost 3 bases and the J segment 3 bases; nucleotides outside the gene matches: 6. CDR1 SGDLS and CDR2 YYNGEE come from the germline V gene. The CDR3 is 15 residues long. CDR3 coding DNA: TGTGCCAGCAGCGGCTCGGGACTACTCTACAATGAGCAGTTCTTC. Residues: CASSGSGLLYNEQFF.

This clone was observed once. DNA for the CDR3: TGTGCCAGCAGTCCCGACAGGGTCCGAGGAAACACCATATATTTT. It yields the protein CASSPDRVRGNTIYF. V is TRBV7-2 and J is TRBJ1-3; TRBD1 matches 7 bases. The CDR3 is 15 amino acids. The J segment lost 4 bases and the V segment lost 6 bases, leaving 9 bases of the junction unmatched. Per germline, CDR1 SGHTA and CDR2 FQGNSA.

This clone was counted once. V usage is TRBV5-5 and J usage is TRBJ2-7, with D possibly matching TRBD2 (7 bases). This CDR3 has 16 residues. The ends were cut back, 3 bases at V and 3 bases at J, with 19 bases in the middle. Germline values: CDR1 SGHKS, CDR2 YYEKEE (reference sequence). The CDR3: CASSSGAGTNRYEQYF. DNA for the CDR3: TGTGCCAGCAGCTCGGGGGCCGGGACTAACCGCTACGAGCAGTACTTC.

The chain is built from TRBV28 and TRBJ2-3; possibly TRBD2 for D (6 bases). The CDR3 consists of 15 residues. Per the germline V gene, CDR1 is MDHEN and CDR2 is SYDVKM. V gave up 10 bases and J gave up 8 bases, with 25 bases separating them. CDR3 in amino acids: CANGICGTPSGTQYF. CDR3 nucleotide sequence: TGTGCCAACGGAATTTGCGGGACTCCCTCCGGTACGCAGTATTTT.

The rearrangement uses TRBV5-8 and TRBJ1-2; possible D gene TRBD1, 5 bases. Germline CDR1 reads SGHTS; CDR2 reads YDEGEE. This CDR3 region has 15 residues. Trimming pared 7 bases from V and 9 bases from J, leaving 25 bases between. CDR3 in amino acids: CASGPPGPGSGSYTF. Written as DNA, the CDR3 is TGTGCCAGCGGGCCGCCGGGGCCCGGAAGTGGGAGCTACACCTTC.

This clone was counted between two and nine times. The chain employs TRBV28 and TRBJ2-1, with a tentative D call TRBD2 (5 bases). Trimming took 6 bases from V and 6 from J, leaving 15 bases between them. CDR1 MDHEN and CDR2 SYDVKM come from the germline V gene. The CDR3 is 14 residues long. In DNA, the CDR3 is TGTGCCAGCAGCCGGGTCCTAGCCCTCAATGAGCAGTTCTTC. This gives the protein CASSRVLALNEQFF.

The chain uses TRBV15 and TRBJ2-7, with D possibly matching TRBD1 (6 bases). Trimming shortened V by 0 bases and J by 3 bases, and 15 bases separated the two germline ends. CDR3 length: 16 amino acids. Germline loops: CDR1 LNHNV, CDR2 YYDKDF (reference sequence). The CDR3 here is CATSRDWTEMYYEQYF. The CDR3 nucleotides read TGTGCCACCAGCAGAGATTGGACAGAGATGTACTACGAGCAGTACTTC.

This chain links TRBV6-6 with TRBJ2-7; 7 positions agree with TRBD2. This CDR3 contains 12 residues. Germline V CDR1 and CDR2: MNHNY, SVGAGI (reference sequence). Germline trimming cut 4 bases from V and 3 bases from J; bases unmatched to any gene: 0. The CDR3 region is CASSWTSYEQYF. The CDR3 DNA follows: TGTGCCAGCAGTTGGACTAGCTACGAGCAGTACTTC.

J is TRBJ2-1 and V is TRBV29-1; 14 bases agree with TRBD2. Trimming at V came to 7 bases and at J to 6 bases, leaving 20 bases not matched to a gene. There are 19 residues in the CDR3. Germline V gene sequence: CDR1 SQVTM, CDR2 ANQGSEA. CDR3 sequence: CSAYPRLAGGSLGSNEQFF. The CDR3 DNA reads TGCAGCGCCTACCCCCGACTAGCGGGAGGGTCATTGGGTAGCAATGAGCAGTTCTTC.

For this clone: At the DNA level, this CDR3 is encoded by other sequences in the same sample as well. J is TRBJ2-7 and V is TRBV4-2; 8 bases are a match to TRBD2. J gave up 1 base and V 3 bases, and 5 bases lay outside the gene matches. This CDR3 contains 15 residues. Germline CDR1 and CDR2: LGHNA and YNFKEQ. The CDR3 region is CASSQESGSSYEQYF. The CDR3 bases are TGTGCCAGCAGCCAGGAGAGCGGGAGTTCCTACGAGCAGTACTTC.

This clone was recorded many times. The chain links TRBV30 to TRBJ1-4, with D tentatively TRBD1 (6 bases). Deletions cut 1 base from V and 5 bases from J, with 11 bases between. In germline, CDR1 is GTSNPN, CDR2 SVGIG (reference sequence). There are 14 residues in the CDR3. CDR3 sequence (DNA): TGTGCCTGGAGTGGGGGGCAGATAAATGAAAAACTGTTTTTT. Translation gives CAWSGGQINEKLFF.

This clone was observed at least ten times. The J gene is TRBJ2-2, the V gene TRBV4-3; 8 bases map to TRBD1. Germline V gene data show CDR1 as LGHNA and CDR2 as YSLEER. The CDR3 consists of 16 residues. Trimming removed 2 bases from V and 7 bases from J; junction bases left unmatched: 9. CDR3 amino acids: CASSQQGATDGGELFF. The CDR3, as DNA: TGCGCCAGCAGCCAACAGGGGGCTACGGATGGCGGGGAGCTGTTTTTT.

This clone was detected ten times or more. J is TRBJ1-2 and V is TRBV28; 8 bases line up with TRBD1. CDR3 length equals 13 residues. Germline V CDR1 and CDR2: MDHEN, SYDVKM. With V trimmed by 5 bases and J by 5 bases, 4 bases remained unmatched. The CDR3 DNA follows: TGTGCCAGCAGTAGACAGGGGAAGTATGGCTACACCTTC. Protein product: CASSRQGKYGYTF.

The genes are TRBV29-1 and TRBJ1-2; tentative D call: TRBD1 (6 bases). The CDR3 is 12 amino acids. Germline CDR1 and CDR2: SQVTM and ANQGSEA. The V end was cut by 7 bases, the J end by 5 bases, with 14 bases between. CDR3 residues: CSDRAVGYGYTF. CDR3 DNA: TGCAGCGACAGGGCCGTAGGGTATGGCTACACCTTC.

This clone has only a few counts. This rearrangement joins TRBV28 to TRBJ2-1, with D tentatively TRBD1 (10 bases). The V and J ends lost 6 bases and 2 bases respectively, with 29 bases between them. Germline CDR1 and CDR2: MDHEN and SYDVKM. The CDR3 runs to 20 residues. CDR3 protein: CASSTDRGRGGRGTYNEQFF. The CDR3 region has the DNA TGTGCCAGCAGCACCGACAGGGGGCGCGGCGGGAGGGGGACCTACAATGAGCAGTTCTTC.

This clone showed up many times. The junction does not match germline at one end; this may be a read error. This chain links TRBV7-3 with TRBJ2-5, with 13 bases lining up with TRBD2. The CDR3 is made up of 13 amino acids. Germline CDR1 reads SGHTA; CDR2 reads FQGTGA. The CDR3 here is CASSGLAGEAQYF. The CDR3 bases are TGTGCCAGCAGCGGACTAGCGGGAGAGGCCCAGTACTTC.

This clone was observed once. The germline gene is not matched at one end of the junction; a read error may be the cause. DNA for the CDR3: TGTGCCAGCAGCCCGCCGACAGAGGATTTTGAAAAACTGTTTTTT. Translating gives CASSPPTEDFEKLFF. This chain connects TRBV4-1 to TRBJ1-4; TRBD1 is a possible D gene (5 bases). This CDR3 has 15 residues. The germline gives CDR1 MGHRA, CDR2 YSYEKL.

This clone was seen many times. The same CDR3 also results from other DNA sequences found in this sample. In DNA, the CDR3 is TGTGCCAGTAGTTCTGCGGACAGGGTCCAAGAGACCCAGTACTTC. Translated: CASSSADRVQETQYF. The chain employs TRBV19 and TRBJ2-5; 8 nucleotides agree with TRBD1. CDR1 LNHDA and CDR2 SQIVND come from the germline V gene (reference sequence). The CDR3 has 15 amino acids. V lost 5 bases and J lost 1; bases outside the gene matches: 6.

CDR3 region: CASSSFVADYSYEQYF. The CDR3 bases are TGTGCCAGCAGTTCCTTTGTGGCAGATTACTCCTACGAGCAGTACTTC. The rearrangement uses TRBV27 and TRBJ2-7; D is uncertain. Germline V gene data show CDR1 as MNHEY and CDR2 as SMNVEV (reference sequence). The V end lost 4 bases, the J end lost 0 bases, and 16 bases lay between the germline ends. This CDR3 is 16 amino acids long.